This entry concerns a single T cell receptor beta chain. This clonotype was counted at least ten times. What antigen it recognizes has not been identified. Nothing much larger sits one base from this clone, and base qualities are not available. At the junction V is shortened by 2 bases and J by 10 bases, with 18 bases in between. CDR3 length: 16 amino acids, cysteine to phenylalanine. Just CDR3 DNA is preserved here, 48 bases in frame from base 1. The germline V gene gives CDR1 as MDHEN and CDR2 as SYDVKM. This specimen's time point label, interpreted: before trial treatment. Donors were enrolled in RACIN, a single-arm phase I dose-escalation trial in which nivolumab, ipilimumab, aspirin, low-dose cyclophosphamide and low-dose radiotherapy were combined. Patients were eligible if they had advanced solid tumors that were TIL-negative. The sequencer listed for this sample is Illumina HiSeq 2500. First-strand cDNA was synthesized using Superscript III and a set of TRAV- and TRBV-specific primers, so that both TCRalpha and TCRbeta chains were covered. An approximately 19-cycle PCR with Phusion amplified the TCRs, pairing a constant-region primer with the adapter that was attached to the V primers. The MessageAmp II aRNA Amplification Kit was used to amplify the isolated mRNA, with in vitro transcription run for over 15 hours at 37 degrees C. The Dynabeads mRNA DIRECT Purification Kit was used to isolate the mRNA for TCR sequencing. A second roughly 27-cycle Phusion PCR added indexed Illumina adapters, and products were purified with AMPure XP beads. The original pipeline was this. Custom Perl scripts pooled TCR sequences encoding the same protein, removed out-of-frame sequences and computed each clonotype's abundance. Any TCR sequence supported by only a single read was excluded from analysis. Repertoire metrics included Shannon entropy, Gini index, clonality, richness, and frequency of TCRs shared between repertoires. Starting from the raw public reads, TCRdb applied fastp trimming at Q25, assembled clones with MiXCR and retained in-frame beta chains. Entries that share a CDR3 protein sequence are merged under the most common genes and DNA. The V and J calls here are based on TCRdb, not the publication. For this sample the table gives about 64,000 distinct CDR3 sequences, of which more than 25% were detected only once. The biggest ten clones account for 5.5% to 8.5% of the sample.

The source of the sample is a study of low-dose radiotherapy and immunotherapy resistance in tumors (dated by TCRdb to about 2022). Context from the whole study: In Cohort 1, each fraction delivered 0.5 Gy every 2 weeks, and the prescribed total PTV dose was 6.5 Gy. Cyclophosphamide 200 mg/m2 was given intravenously every two weeks, one day before each radiation and immunotherapy administration. For Cohort 2, the dose was 1 Gy per fraction given every two weeks, adding up to 13 Gy in total across 26 weeks. No randomization into treatment groups was done for the people taking part in the trial. Nivolumab was administered intravenously as a 240 mg flat dose every two weeks, and ipilimumab was administered intravenously at 1 mg/kg every six weeks. Aspirin 300 mg was taken orally once daily by patients for four cycles, starting on cycle 1 day 1. The translational analysis covered eight patients: three from the first dose cohort and the first five from the second dose cohort.

The chain employs TRBV28 and TRBJ1-6, and TRBD1 may be the D gene, going by 5 matching bases. The starting material was PBMCs, obtained before treatment. The receptor was derived from a male donor with rectosigmoid adenocarcinoma. Read as DNA, the sequence is TGTGCCAGCAGTTTAAGGTTTTGGACAATCGGGTCACCCCTCCACTTT. Translated, this gives CASSLRFWTIGSPLHF.